The subject of this entry is one T cell receptor beta chain. The data derive from a study of cytomegalovirus exposure and HLA in healthy donors. Researchers ran the PCR with 60 Vbeta and 13 Jbeta primers. The data were produced by immunoSEQ multiplex PCR, yet TCRdb's version contains in-frame clones alone and is incomplete. The sample spans 150,000 to 200,000 clones; the ten largest clones claim around 1.9%. The CDR3 has 17 residues. Trimming took off 0 bases at V and 1 base at J, with 10 bases between the two ends. CDR1 is MNHNS, CDR2 SASEGT, per germline. The V and J genes are TRBV6-1 and TRBJ2-6; D is ambiguous. The sequence was obtained from a man aged 25-45 years in good health and CMV-seronegative. The sample taken for sequencing was PBMCs. The CDR3 loop is CASSEAILVSGANVLTF. The CDR3 DNA reads TGTGCCAGCAGTGAAGCTATCTTAGTGTCTGGGGCCAACGTCCTGACTTTC.